This T cell receptor (beta chain) was found in a study of identical twins. This clonotype has just a few counts. V lost 5 bases to trimming and J lost 1 base, with 11 bases between them. CDR3 length: 15 residues. The germline V gene encodes CDR1 SGHTA and CDR2 FQGNSA. Each CDR3 protein is one row after TCRdb ran MiXCR on the 5' RACE reads. Altogether about 260,000 distinct CDR3 sequences are present, around 6.6% being singletons, with the ten largest covering roughly 3.9%. These records were also assigned to another study, of yellow fever vaccine responses in identical twins.

This chain uses TRBV7-2 with TRBJ2-2; weak D call: TRBD1 (6 bases). The receptor was derived from a woman aged 18 to 35 in good health. The source material was memory (CD45RO+) T cells sorted from blood. CDR3 sequence reads: CASSRDNMNTGELFF. CDR3 DNA: TGTGCCAGCAGCCGGGACAACATGAACACCGGGGAGCTGTTTTTT.